The sequence of this T cell receptor beta chain was determined in a study of T cell clusters in autoimmune cytopenias. Points from the study as a whole: The T cell clusters were defined only in silico, without experimental functional validation.

This clonotype is labeled medium-sized (0.01 to 0.1%) based on frequency. Antigen unknown. Multiplex touch-down PCR amplified TRB using TRB-A and TRB-B pools in one tube. TCRdb re-called the multiplex PCR reads; every CDR3 protein appears as one record, without DNA. The sample has about 6,800 distinct CDR3 sequences. Each sample's input was 250 ng genomic DNA, some 38,000 genome equivalents. CDR3 length: 14 amino acids. Germline lookup yields CDR1 MNHEY and CDR2 SMNVEV (reference sequence). This chain uses TRBV27 with TRBJ1-1; TCRdb picks TRBD1, but there is no DNA to check that call. This receptor was taken from a human donor with an autoimmune cytopenia or autoimmune hepatitis (not recorded which). Sequenced: peripheral blood. The CDR3 here is CASSPTQGGAEAFF.